Presented here are 13 T cell receptor beta chains from one specimen sequenced in a study of blood T cell repertoires in COVID-19. Clones were read by immunoSEQ multiplex PCR, and TCRdb kept only the in-frame ones, dropping some. The sample yields roughly 200,000 clones, just under 90% seen once. The source material was PBMCs or T cells enriched from blood (not recorded which). These receptors were obtained from a young man who had recovered from COVID-19.

Comments on this clone: The same CDR3 is also encoded by other DNA sequences in this sample. V gene TRBV18 combines with J gene TRBJ1-2; 10 bases fit TRBD1. Germline CDR1 KGHSH, CDR2 LQKENI. The CDR3 is made up of 13 amino acids. The V and J ends lost 6 bases and 3 bases, in that order; junction bases with no gene match: 1. In nucleotides, the CDR3 is TGTGCCAGCTCCGGACAGGGGGACTATGGCTACACCTTC. Protein: CASSGQGDYGYTF.

The genes are TRBV4-3 and TRBJ1-5; TRBD1 is a possible D gene (6 bases). The CDR3 spans 17 residues. V lost 0 bases to trimming and J lost 3 bases, with 15 bases between them. From germline, CDR1 is LGHNA and CDR2 YSLEER. CDR3 sequence: CASSQDHGRGFNQPQHF. The DNA of the CDR3 is TGCGCCAGCAGCCAAGATCACGGCAGGGGTTTCAATCAGCCCCAGCATTTT.

The chain employs TRBV6-1 and TRBJ2-7; 11 bases line up with TRBD2. Trimming took 4 bases from V and 2 from J; bases not matched to a gene: 4. This CDR3 comprises 15 residues. The V gene's germline CDR1 is MNHNS and CDR2 SASEGT. The CDR3 sequence: CASSGTLAGAYEQYF. The CDR3 DNA reads TGTGCCAGCAGTGGGACACTAGCGGGAGCCTACGAGCAGTACTTC.

This clone has only one observation. The J gene is TRBJ1-1, the V gene TRBV18; tentatively, D is TRBD1 (5 bases). There are 16 residues in the CDR3. Germline CDR1 KGHSH, CDR2 LQKENI. The ends were cut back, 2 bases at V and 5 bases at J, with 18 bases in the middle. The CDR3 is CASSPLGIDGGTEAFF. The CDR3, as DNA: TGTGCCAGCTCACCATTGGGGATCGACGGGGGGACTGAAGCTTTCTTT.

The rearrangement links TRBV2 to TRBJ1-1; the match to TRBD1 covers 9 bases. The CDR3 runs 14 residues. The V gene's germline CDR1 is SNHLY and CDR2 FYNNEI. J was trimmed by 1 base and V by 8 bases; bases with no gene match: 5. The CDR3 DNA is TGTGCCAGCTTTTACAGGGGGCAGAACACTGAAGCTTTCTTT. As protein: CASFYRGQNTEAFF.

Only one count was recorded for this clone. The rearrangement links TRBV13 to TRBJ2-5, with 7 positions matching TRBD2. The CDR3 has 14 residues. Germline loops: CDR1 PRHDT, CDR2 FYEKMQ (reference sequence). The V gene end was trimmed by 1 base and the J gene end by 1 base; junction bases not matched to a gene: 0. The CDR3, as DNA: TGTGCCAGCAGCTTAGCGGGGGGCCAAGAGACCCAGTACTTC. It is translated as CASSLAGGQETQYF.

The chain joins TRBV7-2 to TRBJ2-2, with 11 bases identical to TRBD1. V shed 5 bases, J shed 7 bases, and the junction held 6 bases outside the gene matches. CDR1 is SGHTA, CDR2 FQGNSA, per germline. This CDR3 contains 15 residues. The CDR3 DNA reads as TGTGCCAGCAGCCTGGACAGGGGGCGTGTCGGGGAGCTGTTTTTT. Translation gives CASSLDRGRVGELFF.

The J gene is TRBJ2-1, the V gene TRBV10-3, with D possibly being TRBD1 (6 bases). The CDR3 has 13 residues. The germline V gene has CDR1 ENHRY and CDR2 SYGVKD. V lost 6 bases and J lost 6, with 12 bases in between. CDR3 nucleotides: TGTGCCATCAGACAGGGCGGGTCCAATGAGCAGTTCTTC. This gives the protein CAIRQGGSNEQFF.

The chain has TRBV2 and TRBJ1-2; D is possibly TRBD1 (6 bases). There are 14 residues in the CDR3. V shed 6 bases and J shed 4 bases, with 15 bases lying between them. Per the germline V gene, CDR1 is SNHLY and CDR2 is FYNNEI. CDR3 nucleotide sequence: TGTGCCAGCAGGGAATATCCACAGGGCTATGGCTACACCTTC. It yields the protein CASREYPQGYGYTF.

The V gene is TRBV7-8, the J gene TRBJ2-1, with D possibly being TRBD1 (5 bases). The V gene's germline CDR1 is SGHVS and CDR2 FQNEAQ. The CDR3 spans 14 residues. V was pared by 6 bases and J by 1 base, with 10 bases between. This CDR3 is CASSNWTSYNEQFF. The CDR3 coding sequence is TGTGCCAGCAGTAATTGGACATCCTACAATGAGCAGTTCTTC.

The V gene is TRBV10-2, the J gene TRBJ2-5; 10 bases line up with TRBD2. From germline, CDR1 is WSHSY and CDR2 SAAADI. The CDR3 loop spans 17 amino acids. Trimming removed 10 bases from V and 2 bases from J; junction bases left unmatched: 16. The CDR3 DNA reads TGCGCCACCAGGGGAGGCCTAGCGGGGGTCACACAAGAGACCCAGTACTTC. The encoded protein is CATRGGLAGVTQETQYF.

The rearrangement links TRBV4-2 to TRBJ1-3; the D gene is possibly TRBD1 (6 bases). The germline CDR1 and CDR2 sequences are LGHNA and YNFKEQ. V dropped 2 bases and J dropped 0 bases, with 14 bases sitting between them. The CDR3 totals 17 residues. CDR3 nucleotides: TGTGCCAGCAGCCAAAAAACGGACAGACACTCTGGAAACACCATATATTTT. This codes for CASSQKTDRHSGNTIYF.

The CDR3, as DNA: TGTGCCAGCAGTCGACAGTGGAGGGATGAAAAACTGTTTTTT. Its protein is CASSRQWRDEKLFF. The genes are TRBV7-9 and TRBJ1-4; a weak D match, TRBD1 (5 bases). The CDR3 contains 14 residues. Trimming removed 6 bases from V and 6 bases from J, with 14 bases in between. CDR1 and CDR2 (germline): SEHNR, FQNEAQ (reference sequence).